Listed below are T cell receptor beta chains from one sample, sequenced in a study of regulatory T cells in long-lasting Graves disease. A single record per CDR3 protein comes from TCRdb applying MiXCR to the multiplex PCR reads. Of hundreds of thousands of distinct CDR3 sequences in the sample, 13% were seen once. These data are also associated with another study on T cells in Graves' hyperthyroidism and ophthalmopathy.

This specimen was peripheral blood mononuclear cells (PBMCs), taken at new diagnosis, from a patient treated with antithyroid drugs. The receptors stem from a man aged 25-45 years with Graves disease. The CDR3 runs from the conserved cysteine through the conserved F or W. The order of the fields is clone size, D gene, V gene, J gene, CDR3 DNA, CDR3 protein. D genes are given only for firm matches. The size entry is marked missing in some rows and otherwise reads once, few, many or a size class.

many	.	TRBV11-3	TRBJ2-3	TGTGCCAGCAGCTTAGATCCGGACTCGAGGGCGTATTTT	CASSLDPDSRAYF
many	.	TRBV29-1	TRBJ2-7	TGCAGCGTTGAAGATAGCAGGGCACTGCCCTACGAGCAGTACTTC	CSVEDSRALPYEQYF
many	.	TRBV12-3/TRBV12-4	TRBJ2-5	TGTGCCAGCAGTTTAGAGGGGATAGTGGTCCGAGAGACCCAGTACTTC	CASSLEGIVVRETQYF
many	TRBD1	TRBV7-9	TRBJ2-7	TGTGCCAGCAGCCACGACAGGGGCGAGCAGTACTTC	CASSHDRGEQYF
.	TRBD2	TRBV6-1	TRBJ2-1	TGTGCCAGCAGTGGAGGATTTTGGACTAGCGGGAGTCAAAGCTACAATGAGCAGTTCTTC	CASSGGFWTSGSQSYNEQFF
many	.	TRBV7-8	TRBJ2-7	TGTGCCAGCAGCTTAAGGGACTCAGGGGCCTACGAGCAGTACTTC	CASSLRDSGAYEQYF
few	.	TRBV7-2	TRBJ1-2	TGTGCCAGCAGCTTAGCCACCTCTCCTGGCTACACCTTC	CASSLATSPGYTF
.	TRBD2	TRBV2	TRBJ2-5	TGTGCCAGCCCTGACCTAGCGGGCCTCCAAGAGACCCAGTACTTC	CASPDLAGLQETQYF
.	.	TRBV10-3	TRBJ2-7	TGTGCCATCAGCGGGGGCAGGGAGGTTTTCTACGAGCAGTGCTTC	CAISGGREVFYEQCF
once	.	TRBV9	TRBJ2-1	TGTGCCAGCAGCGCTGGAGCGGGCAGCTCCTACAATGAGCAGTTCTTC	CASSAGAGSSYNEQFF
many	TRBD1	TRBV6-2/TRBV6-3	TRBJ1-2	TGTGCCAGCAGTCGGACAGGGGGGGGATATGGCTACACCTTC	CASSRTGGGYGYTF
.	.	TRBV5-6	TRBJ1-1	TGTGCCAGCAGCGAGGATACCGAAGCTTTCTTT	CASSEDTEAFF
many	.	TRBV7-6	TRBJ1-6	TGTGCCAGCAGCCCCGAGGCGGCGGCCTATAATTCACCCCTCCACTTT	CASSPEAAAYNSPLHF
many	.	TRBV20-1	TRBJ1-5	TGCAGTGCTAGCCGTGGGGATCAGCCCCAGCATTTT	CSASRGDQPQHF
.	.	TRBV7-9	TRBJ2-7	TGTGCCAGCAGCTTAGAAGAGGGTTACGAGCAGTACTTC	CASSLEEGYEQYF